The 29 T cell receptor beta chains below were found in one sample sequenced in a study of shared clonotypes between healthy human individuals. Data came from immunoSEQ multiplex PCR; TCRdb stores just in-frame clones and leaves some out. Altogether approximately 110,000 clones are present, more than 65% being singletons, with the ten largest covering just under 25%. Sequenced input: memory CD8+ T cells sorted from blood. This sample's subset: CD45RO+ cells pooled with CCR7-negative TemRA cells. The source is a woman aged 30 to 39 in good health.

The chain uses TRBV7-6 and TRBJ1-1, with D perhaps matching TRBD1 (5 bases). The length of the CDR3 is 13 residues. Germline V gives CDR1 SGHVS, CDR2 FNYEAQ. The V end was cut by 8 bases, the J end by 0 bases, with 10 bases between. In DNA, the CDR3 is TGTGCCAGCGGGCAGGGTCTGAACACTGAAGCTTTCTTT. Its translation: CASGQGLNTEAFF. Complete variable domain (other parts from reference TRBV7-6 and TRBJ1-1): GAGVSQSPRYKVTKRGQDVALRCDPISGHVSLYWYRQALGQGPEFLTYFNYEAQQDKSGLPNDRFSAERPEGSISTLTIQRTEQRDSAMYRCASGQGLNTEAFFGQGTRLTVV.

The rearrangement uses TRBV18 and TRBJ1-1; D may be TRBD1 (5 bases). The CDR3 is 16 residues long. The V gene's germline CDR1 is KGHSH and CDR2 LQKENI. V was shortened by 4 bases and J by 4 bases, with 19 bases between the two germline ends. The CDR3 DNA is TGTGCCAGCTCACAGGGACCGCCTTCGCGGGCCACTGAAGCTTTCTTT. It is translated as CASSQGPPSRATEAFF.

The CDR3 DNA is TGTGCCAGCAGCGTAGGAGGGGTCAATGAGCAGTTCTTC. Its protein is CASSVGGVNEQFF. This chain connects TRBV9 to TRBJ2-1; D is perhaps TRBD1 or TRBD2 (5 bases each). The length of the CDR3 is 13 residues. Per germline, CDR1 SGDLS and CDR2 YYNGEE. V gave up 0 bases and J gave up 6 bases, with 7 bases separating them.

In its sample, this clone was seen once. V is TRBV14 and J is TRBJ2-1, with 7 nucleotides matching TRBD2. The V segment lost 2 bases and the J segment 6 bases; nucleotides outside the gene matches: 10. The germline V gene has CDR1 SGHDN and CDR2 FVKESK. The CDR3 sequence is 16 residues long. CDR3 sequence: CASSQKWREKSNEQFF. The CDR3 nucleotides are TGTGCCAGCAGCCAAAAGTGGCGGGAGAAGAGCAATGAGCAGTTCTTC.

The chain couples TRBV30 to TRBJ1-1; D unresolved. Trimming took off 5 bases at V and 5 bases at J, with 12 bases between the two ends. The CDR3 is 12 amino acids. Germline lookup yields CDR1 GTSNPN and CDR2 SVGIG (reference sequence). The CDR3 bases are TGTGCCTGGCCTTCACGGGGAACTGAAGCTTTCTTT. Its translation: CAWPSRGTEAFF.

This clone has just one count. This chain uses TRBV7-9 with TRBJ2-3, with D perhaps given as TRBD1 or TRBD2 (5 bases each). This CDR3 spans 17 amino acids. Per the germline V gene, CDR1 is SEHNR and CDR2 is FQNEAQ (reference sequence). V was trimmed by 5 bases and J by 2 bases, leaving 20 bases between them. CDR3 nucleotide sequence: TGTGCCAGCAGCGAAGCCGGGGCCTGGGGCCTCACAGATACGCAGTATTTT. This codes for CASSEAGAWGLTDTQYF.

The V and J genes are TRBV7-9 and TRBJ2-2; 13 bases are a match to TRBD2. V lost 5 bases, J lost 9 bases, and 12 bases stayed unmatched. The CDR3 is 17 amino acids. Per germline, CDR1 SEHNR and CDR2 FQNEAQ (reference sequence). The CDR3 region has the DNA TGTGCCAGCAGCCCGTTGACGCCGGGACTAGCGGGACGGGAGCTGTTTTTT. Residues: CASSPLTPGLAGRELFF. The full variable domain, completed using reference TRBV7-9 and TRBJ2-2, is DTGVSQNPRHKITKRGQNVTFRCDPISEHNRLYWYRQTLGQGPEFLTYFQNEAQLEKSRLLSDRFSAERPKGSFSTLEIQRTEQGDSAMYLCASSPLTPGLAGRELFFGEGSRLTVL.

The rearrangement links TRBV9 to TRBJ1-1; D is ambiguous. Trimming cost V 4 bases and J 1 base, with 8 bases left between them. Germline V CDR1 and CDR2: SGDLS, YYNGEE. The CDR3 loop spans 13 amino acids. CDR3 coding DNA: TGTGCCAGCAGCCCAGCAGGGAACACTGAAGCTTTCTTT. This sequence encodes CASSPAGNTEAFF.

This clone was counted once. The V call is TRBV19, the J call TRBJ2-1; D remains ambiguous. Germline-derived CDR1 and CDR2 are LNHDA and SQIVND (reference sequence). The V gene lost 5 bases and the J gene lost 7 bases, with 3 bases spanning the gap. The CDR3 is 10 amino acids. The CDR3 loop reads CASSGNEQFF. The CDR3 region has the DNA TGTGCCAGTAGTGGGAATGAGCAGTTCTTC.

This chain joins TRBV6-5 and TRBJ2-3, with D possibly TRBD2 on 5 matching bases. Germline-derived CDR1 and CDR2 are MNHEY and SVGAGI. Trimming shortened V by 5 bases and J by 4 bases, and 13 bases separated the two germline ends. This CDR3 comprises 14 residues. The CDR3 loop reads CASSETAEPDTQYF. The CDR3 DNA is TGTGCCAGCAGTGAAACAGCGGAGCCAGATACGCAGTATTTT.

The chain links TRBV28 to TRBJ1-4; D remains unclear. Trimming removed 5 bases from V and 1 base from J, with 14 bases in between. Germline lookup yields CDR1 MDHEN and CDR2 SYDVKM. There are 16 residues in the CDR3. CDR3 in DNA: TGTGCCAGCAGTCCACTGGCATACGTAACTAATGAAAAACTGTTTTTT. Its translation: CASSPLAYVTNEKLFF.

The V and J genes are TRBV10-1 and TRBJ2-3, with D unclear. This CDR3 has 12 residues. V shed 5 bases and J shed 2 bases, with 5 bases lying between them. The germline gives CDR1 WNHNN, CDR2 SYGVQD (reference sequence). The CDR3 here is CASSSNTDTQYF. CDR3 coding DNA: TGCGCCAGCAGTTCTAACACAGATACGCAGTATTTT.

This clone came up a few times. This sequence joins TRBV7-9 and TRBJ2-7; D is ambiguous. V shed 2 bases and J shed 5 bases, with 4 bases lying between them. The CDR3 is 11 residues long. Germline loops: CDR1 SEHNR, CDR2 FQNEAQ (reference sequence). The CDR3 loop reads CASSLQNEQYF. For the CDR3, the DNA is TGTGCCAGCAGCTTACAAAACGAGCAGTACTTC.

This sequence joins TRBV5-1 and TRBJ2-3, with 8 bases lining up with TRBD1. This CDR3 comprises 16 residues. CDR1 is SGHRS and CDR2 is YFSETQ in the germline V gene. The V segment lost 4 bases and the J segment 2 bases; nucleotides outside the gene matches: 9. CDR3 region: CASSVGQGPPTDTQYF. The DNA for the CDR3 is TGCGCCAGCAGCGTCGGACAGGGCCCCCCCACAGATACGCAGTATTTT.

This clone was counted once. V is TRBV5-5 and J is TRBJ2-7, with a possible D match to TRBD2 (7 bases). The CDR3 length is 14 residues. V dropped 1 base and J dropped 4 bases, with 12 bases sitting between them. The germline CDR1 and CDR2 sequences are SGHKS and YYEKEE (reference sequence). CDR3 nucleotides: TGTGCCAGCAGCTTGCGGGGGGCCAGGTACGAGCAGTACTTC. Amino acids: CASSLRGARYEQYF.

The rearrangement joins TRBV6-1 to TRBJ1-1; 7 positions match TRBD1. CDR3 size: 14 residues. Germline CDR1 and CDR2: MNHNS and SASEGT. The J segment lost 2 bases and the V segment lost 6 bases, leaving 6 bases of the junction unmatched. This CDR3 is CASSPRGGNTEAFF. CDR3 in DNA: TGTGCCAGCAGCCCCAGGGGGGGAAACACTGAAGCTTTCTTT.

This chain joins TRBV2 and TRBJ1-2; D might be TRBD1 (6 bases). From germline, CDR1 is SNHLY and CDR2 FYNNEI. CDR3 length: 14 residues. Trimming pared 7 bases from V and 6 bases from J, leaving 18 bases between. CDR3 sequence (DNA): TGTGCCAGCAACCCGAACAGGGAAGCGCATGGCTACACCTTC. The encoded protein is CASNPNREAHGYTF.

Only a few counts were recorded for this clone. This rearrangement joins TRBV11-2 to TRBJ2-7; D uncertain. Trimming took off 2 bases at V and 2 bases at J, with 10 bases between the two ends. The length of the CDR3 is 14 residues. Germline CDR1 and CDR2: SGHAT and FQNNGV. The CDR3 reads CASSLRAEPYEQYF. For the CDR3, the DNA is TGTGCCAGCAGCTTACGGGCGGAGCCCTACGAGCAGTACTTC.

Regarding this clone: The sample carries other DNA sequences with the same CDR3. The V gene is TRBV14, the J gene TRBJ2-6; the D call may be TRBD1 or TRBD2 (6 bases each). With 3 bases removed from V and 1 base from J, the gap between germline ends came to 10 bases. The germline V gene encodes CDR1 SGHDN and CDR2 FVKESK. The length of the CDR3 is 16 residues. The CDR3 here is CASSQGGYSGANVLTF. The CDR3 DNA follows: TGTGCCAGCAGCCAGGGGGGCTATTCTGGGGCCAACGTCCTGACTTTC.

The chain employs TRBV19 and TRBJ1-2; TRBD1 aligns across 7 bases. The V and J ends lost 6 bases and 9 bases, in that order; junction bases with no gene match: 7. The CDR3 extends over 12 amino acids. The germline CDR1 and CDR2 sequences are LNHDA and SQIVND (reference sequence). CDR3 nucleotides: TGTGCCAGTAGCCTCGTACAGGGGCGCTACACCTTC. Translated, it gives CASSLVQGRYTF.

The genes are TRBV5-1 and TRBJ2-7; 11 bases fit TRBD2. The germline V gene has CDR1 SGHRS and CDR2 YFSETQ. Trimming took 0 bases from V and 6 from J; bases not matched to a gene: 5. This CDR3 is 15 amino acids long. CDR3 DNA: TGCGCCAGCAGCTTGGAACTAGCGGGAGTACCCGAGCAGTACTTC. It codes for CASSLELAGVPEQYF.

V and J are TRBV7-9 and TRBJ2-7; D call uncertain. Germline V gene sequence: CDR1 SEHNR, CDR2 FQNEAQ (reference sequence). This CDR3 contains 17 residues. V was cut by 5 bases and J by 6 bases, with 26 bases left in between. The CDR3 protein is CASSPPLLMVRSSEQYF. Here the CDR3 DNA reads TGTGCCAGCAGCCCGCCGTTACTCATGGTTCGTTCATCCGAGCAGTACTTC.

The V and J genes are TRBV9 and TRBJ1-1; a possible D gene is TRBD1 (5 bases). This CDR3 is 15 amino acids long. CDR1 and CDR2 from the germline V gene are SGDLS and YYNGEE. V shed 0 bases and J shed 6 bases, with 15 bases lying between them. The CDR3 bases are TGTGCCAGCAGCGTAGGGTCGCAGGGAGGCGCTGAAGCTTTCTTT. As protein: CASSVGSQGGAEAFF.

This clone was recorded only once. CDR3 nucleotides: TGCGCCAGCAGCCAAGACAGCTCCGGGACATCCTCCTACGAGCAGTACTTC. Its translation is CASSQDSSGTSSYEQYF. The V gene is TRBV4-1, the J gene TRBJ2-7, with a tentative D call TRBD1 (6 bases). V lost 0 bases to trimming and J lost 0 bases, with 15 bases between them. Germline V gene lookup returns CDR1 MGHRA and CDR2 YSYEKL. The CDR3 spans 17 residues.

This clone was picked up one time. Different DNA sequences within this sample yield the same CDR3. This chain uses TRBV5-6 with TRBJ2-7; D possibly corresponds to TRBD2 (6 bases). The length of the CDR3 is 12 residues. Trimming took off 0 bases at V and 6 bases at J, with 7 bases between the two ends. CDR1 and CDR2 (germline): SGHDT, YYEEEE. The CDR3 loop is CASSLAGGEQYF. In DNA form, the CDR3 reads TGTGCCAGCAGCTTGGCCGGGGGCGAGCAGTACTTC.

The chain recombines TRBV6-6 with TRBJ2-7; 7 bases agree with TRBD2. The CDR3 loop spans 15 amino acids. Germline V gene sequence: CDR1 MNHNY, CDR2 SVGAGI (reference sequence). V shed 0 bases and J 4 bases; nucleotides not matched to a gene: 6. Here the CDR3 reads CASSYSWSGNYEQYF. The CDR3 region has the DNA TGTGCCAGCAGTTACTCTTGGAGCGGGAATTACGAGCAGTACTTC.

This clone has a handful of counts. The chain employs TRBV5-1 and TRBJ2-1; D may correspond to TRBD1 or TRBD2 (5 bases each). Germline CDR1 and CDR2: SGHRS and YFSETQ. The V end was cut by 2 bases, the J end by 5 bases, with 17 bases between. The length of the CDR3 is 16 residues. CDR3 sequence reads: CASSFLSDRGHNEQFF. The CDR3 DNA follows: TGCGCCAGCAGCTTCCTTAGCGACCGGGGCCACAATGAGCAGTTCTTC.

This chain links TRBV23-1 with TRBJ2-3; D possibly matches TRBD1 or TRBD2 (7 bases each). TRBV23-1 is assigned to the ORF class and has an uncertain function. The CDR3 covers 14 residues. Between the trimmed V and J ends, which lost 5 bases and 6 bases, there was a span of 15 bases. The CDR3 sequence: CASSWGGGADTQYF. DNA for the CDR3: TGCGCCAGCAGTTGGGGAGGGGGCGCGGATACGCAGTATTTT.

This chain joins TRBV30 and TRBJ2-1; 8 nucleotides align to TRBD2. Germline CDR1 is GTSNPN and CDR2 is SVGIG (reference sequence). This CDR3 region has 15 residues. V lost 1 base and J lost 3; bases outside the gene matches: 5. The CDR3 here is CAWSEISGNYNEQFF. CDR3 DNA: TGTGCCTGGAGTGAGATTAGCGGGAACTACAATGAGCAGTTCTTC.